This paragraph covers one T cell receptor beta chain sequence. The sample is drawn from a study of blood T cell repertoires in COVID-19. Sequenced by immunoSEQ multiplex PCR; TCRdb stores in-frame clones only, minus some. The repertoire consists of tens of thousands of clones, with roughly 90% occurring once and the leading ten covering about 2.9%. The CDR3 runs to 13 residues. The V gene's germline CDR1 is LNHDA and CDR2 SQIVND (reference sequence). V was pared by 8 bases and J by 8 bases, with 11 bases of the junction left unmatched. What was sequenced was peripheral blood. The source is a woman at least 80 years old with acute or convalescent COVID-19. The chain recombines TRBV19 with TRBJ1-2; 7 bases agree with TRBD1. The CDR3 sequence: CASGDRVRWGYTF. CDR3 coding DNA: TGTGCCAGTGGAGACAGGGTCCGGTGGGGCTACACCTTC.